A single sample is the source of the 27 T cell receptor beta chains below, sequenced in a study of shared clonotypes between healthy human individuals. This table comes from immunoSEQ multiplex PCR, and its TCRdb copy is limited to in-frame clones, with some not included. In the table there are 550,000 to 600,000 clones, just over 75% of which are singletons. Sample: PBMCs. The receptors derive from a woman aged 35 to 49 in good health. Some clones in this sample may be carry-over from other donors' samples.

Points on this clone: Given a much more abundant clone one base away, this may be a read error. The chain couples TRBV5-8 to TRBJ2-6, with 7 bases fitting TRBD2. Germline V gene sequence: CDR1 SGHTS, CDR2 YDEGEE. The V and J ends lost 4 bases and 0 bases, in that order; junction bases with no gene match: 1. The CDR3 is made up of 15 amino acids. The CDR3 DNA is TGTGCCAGCAGCCGGGACTACTCTGGGGCCAACGTCCTGACTTTC. Its protein product is CASSRDYSGANVLTF.

This chain uses TRBV25-1 with TRBJ2-2, with TRBD1 as a possible D gene (6 bases). Trimming removed 2 bases at V and 8 bases at J, with 18 bases between. Germline CDR1 and CDR2: MGHDK and SYGVNS. This CDR3 spans 16 amino acids. The chain's CDR3 is CASSETGTLYPGELFF. DNA for the CDR3: TGTGCCAGCAGTGAAACCGGGACACTCTACCCGGGGGAGCTGTTTTTT.

The V and J genes are TRBV9 and TRBJ2-1; 7 bases match TRBD2. With V trimmed by 5 bases and J by 5 bases, 10 bases remained unmatched. CDR1 and CDR2 from the germline V gene are SGDLS and YYNGEE. This CDR3 comprises 15 residues. The CDR3 loop is CASRLTSLSDNEQFF. The CDR3 DNA sequence: TGTGCCAGCAGGTTGACTAGCCTCAGCGACAATGAGCAGTTCTTC.

Concerning this clone: The sample carries other DNA sequences with the same CDR3. The V and J genes are TRBV7-2 and TRBJ2-3, with D perhaps TRBD2 (6 bases). The germline V and J ends were trimmed by 2 bases and 8 bases, with 8 bases remaining between them. The CDR3 totals 12 residues. Looked up from germline, CDR1 is SGHTA and CDR2 is FQGNSA. The CDR3 DNA sequence: TGTGCCAGCAGCTTATTGGGGGGTACGCAGTATTTT. Translation: CASSLLGGTQYF.

DNA of the CDR3: TGCGCCAGCAGACTCGACATCAACACTGAAGCTTTCTTT. It translates to CASRLDINTEAFF. V and J are TRBV5-1 and TRBJ1-1, with unresolved D. Looked up from germline, CDR1 is SGHRS and CDR2 is YFSETQ. V was shortened by 5 bases and J by 2 bases, with 10 bases between the two germline ends. CDR3 length: 13 residues.

This clone was observed a few times. Other DNA sequences in this sample translate to the same CDR3. The chain uses TRBV5-1 and TRBJ2-5, with unresolved D. The germline V and J ends were trimmed by 0 bases and 1 base, with 4 bases remaining between them. The germline CDR1 and CDR2 sequences are SGHRS and YFSETQ. The CDR3 loop spans 13 amino acids. CDR3 residues: CASSLAPQETQYF. DNA for the CDR3: TGCGCCAGCAGCTTGGCCCCCCAAGAGACCCAGTACTTC.

The chain couples TRBV9 to TRBJ2-2; D might be TRBD1 (5 bases). The CDR3 is made up of 14 amino acids. Trimming pared 6 bases from V and 1 base from J, leaving 10 bases between. The germline V gene has CDR1 SGDLS and CDR2 YYNGEE. CDR3 residues: CASMAGLNTGELFF. CDR3 nucleotides: TGTGCCAGCATGGCAGGGCTGAACACCGGGGAGCTGTTTTTT. The full variable domain, its missing parts supplied by reference TRBV9 and TRBJ2-2, is DSGVTQTPKHLITATGQRVTLRCSPRSGDLSVYWYQQSLDQGLQFLIQYYNGEERAKGNILERFSAQQFPDLHSELNLSSLELGDSALYFCASMAGLNTGELFFGEGSRLTVL.

This chain joins TRBV27 and TRBJ2-3; D remains unclear. Germline lookup yields CDR1 MNHEY and CDR2 SMNVEV (reference sequence). This CDR3 is 13 amino acids long. Trimming pared 6 bases from V and 0 bases from J, leaving 7 bases between. This chain's CDR3 is CASRPNSTDTQYF. Written as DNA, the CDR3 is TGTGCCAGCAGACCTAACAGCACAGATACGCAGTATTTT.

This chain joins TRBV6-4 and TRBJ2-1; TRBD2 agrees at 10 bases. The CDR3 sequence is 14 residues long. Trimming removed 6 bases from V and 4 bases from J; junction bases left unmatched: 3. CDR1 and CDR2 from the germline V gene are MRHNA and SNTAGT. The CDR3 nucleotides are TGTGCCAGCAGCGCGACTAGCGGGTACAATGAGCAGTTCTTC. This translates into CASSATSGYNEQFF.

This chain links TRBV6-1 with TRBJ1-1, with D hard to call. CDR3 size: 14 residues. V gave up 0 bases and J gave up 0 bases, with 5 bases separating them. Germline V CDR1 and CDR2: MNHNS, SASEGT. The CDR3 here is CASSEARMNTEAFF. In nucleotides, the CDR3 is TGTGCCAGCAGTGAAGCGCGCATGAACACTGAAGCTTTCTTT.

This chain joins TRBV11-2 and TRBJ1-1, with no clear D. Germline V gene data show CDR1 as SGHAT and CDR2 as FQNNGV. This CDR3 contains 14 residues. Trimming removed 0 bases from V and 7 bases from J, with 12 bases in between. The CDR3 nucleotides are TGTGCCAGCAGCTTAGACGGGAGACCAATTGAAGCTTTCTTT. Translated: CASSLDGRPIEAFF.

The chain couples TRBV11-1 to TRBJ2-7; 7 bases line up with TRBD2. J gave up 3 bases and V 5 bases, and 10 bases lay outside the gene matches. The CDR3 covers 15 residues. CDR1 and CDR2 (germline): SGHAT, FQDESV (reference sequence). CDR3 nucleotide sequence: TGTGCCAGCAGCCTAAACGTAGGACTAGTCTACGAGCAGTACTTC. It codes for CASSLNVGLVYEQYF.

This clone was seen once. V and J are TRBV5-5 and TRBJ1-5; 9 bases agree with TRBD1. The germline V gene has CDR1 SGHKS and CDR2 YYEKEE (reference sequence). There are 17 residues in the CDR3. With V trimmed by 0 bases and J by 0 bases, 4 bases remained unmatched. CDR3: CASSLGQGGFSNQPQHF. Written as DNA, the CDR3 is TGTGCCAGCAGCTTGGGACAGGGGGGGTTTAGCAATCAGCCCCAGCATTTT. Using reference TRBV5-5 and TRBJ1-5 for the parts outside the CDR3, the full variable domain is DAGVTQSPTHLIKTRGQQVTLRCSPISGHKSVSWYQQVLGQGPQFIFQYYEKEERGRGNFPDRFSARQFPNYSSELNVNALLLGDSALYLCASSLGQGGFSNQPQHFGDGTRLSIL.

The chain links TRBV19 to TRBJ2-1; 8 bases are a match to TRBD2. Germline trimming cut 3 bases from V and 3 bases from J; bases unmatched to any gene: 4. The V gene's germline CDR1 is LNHDA and CDR2 SQIVND (reference sequence). CDR3 size: 15 residues. The CDR3: CASSMNSGSYNEQFF. The CDR3 DNA reads as TGTGCCAGTAGTATGAACAGCGGGAGCTACAATGAGCAGTTCTTC.

The chain joins TRBV5-1 to TRBJ2-2, with 8 bases matching TRBD1. The CDR3 is 16 residues long. Germline assignment: CDR1 SGHRS and CDR2 YFSETQ. The junction had 7 bases not matched to a gene; V was cut back by 1 base and J by 5 bases. CDR3 amino acids: CASSLRAGGGTGELFF. The CDR3, as DNA: TGCGCCAGCAGCTTGAGGGCAGGGGGCGGAACCGGGGAGCTGTTTTTT.

V and J are TRBV6-5 and TRBJ1-1; tentative D call: TRBD1 (5 bases). Germline assignment: CDR1 MNHEY and CDR2 SVGAGI. Deletions cut 6 bases from V and 0 bases from J, with 8 bases between. This CDR3 comprises 13 residues. In DNA, the CDR3 is TGTGCCAGCAGAGGGGATTTGAACACTGAAGCTTTCTTT. Its protein is CASRGDLNTEAFF.

The J gene is TRBJ2-3, the V gene TRBV9; D is perhaps TRBD1 (6 bases). The CDR3 covers 14 residues. V lost 2 bases, J lost 10 bases, and 17 bases lay in between. Germline V gene sequence: CDR1 SGDLS, CDR2 YYNGEE. CDR3 sequence (DNA): TGTGCCAGCAGCGTGGAAGGGGGAGAGGCGTCGCAGTATTTT. Protein: CASSVEGGEASQYF.

As concerns this clone: The sample carries other DNA sequences with the same CDR3. The chain recombines TRBV15 with TRBJ1-5; no reliable D call. The ends were cut back, 0 bases at V and 0 bases at J, with 6 bases in the middle. The CDR3 covers 15 residues. Germline loops: CDR1 LNHNV, CDR2 YYDKDF (reference sequence). CDR3 nucleotide sequence: TGTGCCACCAGCAGAGATCGAGTTAGCAATCAGCCCCAGCATTTT. Translation: CATSRDRVSNQPQHF.

The V gene is TRBV4-1, the J gene TRBJ2-2; 8 bases map to TRBD1. CDR1 and CDR2 (germline): MGHRA, YSYEKL. Germline trimming cut 3 bases from V and 1 base from J; bases unmatched to any gene: 4. CDR3 length: 16 amino acids. Here the CDR3 DNA reads TGCGCCAGCAGCCACCGGACAGGGAAGAACACCGGGGAGCTGTTTTTT. Translated, it gives CASSHRTGKNTGELFF.

V usage is TRBV7-2 and J usage is TRBJ2-5; 7 bases are shared with TRBD2. The CDR3 consists of 14 residues. The trim removed 5 bases at V and 1 base at J, leaving 4 bases unmatched. CDR1 and CDR2 from the germline V gene are SGHTA and FQGNSA. The CDR3 loop reads CASSLGTIQETQYF. The CDR3 coding sequence is TGTGCCAGCAGCCTAGGGACTATCCAAGAGACCCAGTACTTC.

The V call is TRBV5-1, the J call TRBJ2-7; D is ambiguous. CDR3 length: 13 residues. The V gene lost 2 bases and the J gene lost 2 bases, with 8 bases spanning the gap. CDR1 SGHRS and CDR2 YFSETQ come from the germline V gene. In nucleotides, the CDR3 is TGCGCCAGCAGCTTTGACGGTACCTACGAGCAGTACTTC. This codes for CASSFDGTYEQYF.

The gene calls are TRBV7-2 and TRBJ2-1; 12 bases agree with TRBD2. This CDR3 has 17 residues. Germline V gene lookup returns CDR1 SGHTA and CDR2 FQGNSA. Trimming took 4 bases from V and 6 from J; bases not matched to a gene: 10. The CDR3 bases are TGTGCCAGCAGCTACAACCCCACTAGCGGGAGGCCCAATGAGCAGTTCTTC. Protein sequence: CASSYNPTSGRPNEQFF.

This chain links TRBV2 with TRBJ2-2; tentative D call: TRBD1 (6 bases). Germline CDR1 is SNHLY and CDR2 is FYNNEI. The ends were cut back, 7 bases at V and 7 bases at J, with 22 bases in the middle. The CDR3 is 16 amino acids. The CDR3 protein is CASIGGRGTGSGELFF. DNA for the CDR3: TGTGCCAGCATTGGGGGCAGGGGAACCGGCAGCGGGGAGCTGTTTTTT. Drawing the rest from reference TRBV2 and TRBJ2-2, the complete variable domain is EPEVTQTPSHQVTQMGQEVILRCVPISNHLYFYWYRQILGQKVEFLVSFYNNEISEKSEIFDDQFSVERPDGSNFTLKIRSTKLEDSAMYFCASIGGRGTGSGELFFGEGSRLTVL.

This clone appeared a few times. Sequence at one end of the junction differs from germline and may be a read error. This chain joins TRBV5-1 and TRBJ1-3; D unresolved. The CDR3 runs to 8 residues. CDR1 SGHRS and CDR2 YFSETQ come from the germline V gene. This CDR3 reads CASSLFDF. The CDR3 DNA reads TGCGCCAGCAGCTTGTTCGATTTT.

The genes are TRBV15 and TRBJ2-1, with TRBD2 matching 11 bases. Germline V gene sequence: CDR1 LNHNV, CDR2 YYDKDF (reference sequence). The V segment lost 2 bases and the J segment 6 bases; nucleotides outside the gene matches: 15. The CDR3 contains 19 residues. CDR3 region: CATSRTTSSLAGDVNEQFF. The CDR3 bases are TGTGCCACCAGCAGAACCACTAGCTCACTAGCGGGAGACGTCAATGAGCAGTTCTTC.

This clone was detected many times. The chain employs TRBV5-1 and TRBJ2-1; 9 bases align to TRBD2. With V trimmed by 4 bases and J by 6 bases, 8 bases remained unmatched. Germline V lookup: CDR1 SGHRS, CDR2 YFSETQ. The CDR3 length is 15 residues. For the CDR3, the DNA is TGCGCCAGCAGCACCACTAGCGGGCAGGCCAATGAGCAGTTCTTC. Encoded protein: CASSTTSGQANEQFF.

This clone has only one observation. The CDR3 DNA reads as TGTGCCAGTAGTATAGATGTCCCCCAAAGCTCCTACAATGAGCAGTTCTTC. This gives the protein CASSIDVPQSSYNEQFF. V usage is TRBV19 and J usage is TRBJ2-1, with D unresolved. V was trimmed by 0 bases and J by 0 bases, leaving 12 bases between them. Looked up from germline, CDR1 is LNHDA and CDR2 is SQIVND (reference sequence). The CDR3 totals 17 residues.